The 20 T cell receptor beta chains below all came from one sample that was sequenced in a study of blood T cells in healthy people across ages. The second PCR ran roughly 7 to 11 cycles with a sample-barcoded 5' primer and J-beta primers. TCRdb re-analysed the 5' RACE reads in MiXCR, keeping a single row per CDR3 protein. Among around 780,000 distinct CDR3 sequences listed, roughly 26% were seen once. The same specimen was also included in a second study, on T cells of mothers and their children.

Sequences were obtained from blood. The source of these receptors is a boy younger than 18 in good health.

The rearrangement uses TRBV7-9 and TRBJ2-1; D is possibly TRBD2 (6 bases). V was trimmed by 5 bases and J by 7 bases, leaving 9 bases between them. The CDR3 loop spans 12 amino acids. Germline-derived CDR1 and CDR2 are SEHNR and FQNEAQ (reference sequence). The CDR3 DNA sequence: TGTGCCAGCAGCGGGGACTTTAATGAGCAGTTCTTC. This gives the protein CASSGDFNEQFF.

The V and J genes are TRBV7-3 and TRBJ2-5; D may be TRBD1 (6 bases). The DNA end is a closer match to TRBJ2-7, so the J assignment may be wrong. The CDR3 is made up of 14 amino acids. Germline V lookup: CDR1 SGHTA, CDR2 FQGTGA. CDR3 bases: TGTGCCAGCAGCCGTCCGGACAGATCCTACGAGCAGTACTTC. Translated: CASSRPDRSYEQYF.

This chain joins TRBV21-1 and TRBJ2-7; the table calls TRBD1, which could not be checked here. TRBV21-1 counts as a pseudogene. This CDR3 comprises 15 residues. CDR3 DNA sequence: TGTGCCAGCAGCAACCGTCAGGGGACCAATTACGAGCAGTACTTC. Translating it yields CASSNRQGTNYEQYF.

The V and J genes are TRBV29-1 and TRBJ2-1; the D gene could be TRBD1 or TRBD2 (5 bases each). The J call may be wrong; the DNA end is better matched by TRBJ2-7. The CDR3 loop spans 16 amino acids. Germline V CDR1 and CDR2: SQVTM, ANQGSEA. The CDR3 coding sequence is TGCAGCGTTGAAGGCGCCATGGGGGTAAGCTCCTACGAGCAGTACTTC. Its protein is CSVEGAMGVSSYEQYF.

The chain employs TRBV9 and TRBJ2-7, with TRBD1 matching 10 bases. The CDR3 is 15 residues long. The germline gives CDR1 SGDLS, CDR2 YYNGEE. J gave up 2 bases and V 4 bases, and 6 bases lay outside the gene matches. The CDR3 loop is CASSLPGQGTYEQYF. In DNA form, the CDR3 reads TGTGCCAGCAGCTTACCGGGACAGGGGACCTACGAGCAGTACTTC.

This clonotype came up a few times. The chain combines TRBV5-4 with TRBJ2-5; no clear D. This CDR3 has 12 amino acids. Germline CDR1 SGHNT, CDR2 YYREEE (reference sequence). Trimming removed 0 bases from V and 8 bases from J, with 8 bases in between. The CDR3 loop is CASSLVSSTQYF. CDR3 sequence (DNA): TGTGCCAGCAGCTTGGTGTCCTCCACCCAGTACTTC.

The chain combines TRBV6-5 with TRBJ1-2; TRBD1 is a possible D gene (5 bases). Trimming shortened V by 8 bases and J by 4 bases, and 17 bases separated the two germline ends. The CDR3 has 14 amino acids. CDR1 is MNHEY and CDR2 is SVGAGI in the germline V gene. The CDR3 here is CASSRQGPRYGYTF. The CDR3 nucleotides read TGTGCCAGCTCCCGTCAGGGTCCCCGCTATGGCTACACCTTC.

This clonotype has a handful of counts. The chain couples TRBV9 to TRBJ1-1; no clear D gene. The germline V gene encodes CDR1 SGDLS and CDR2 YYNGEE. V was cut by 0 bases and J by 4 bases, with 13 bases left in between. The CDR3 is made up of 15 amino acids. The CDR3 reads CASSVGLGMGTEAFF. In DNA, the CDR3 is TGTGCCAGCAGCGTAGGGTTGGGGATGGGCACTGAAGCTTTCTTT.

J is TRBJ2-3 and V is TRBV6-5; the D gene is possibly TRBD2 (6 bases). Germline V lookup: CDR1 MNHEY, CDR2 SVGAGI. Trimming cost V 7 bases and J 1 base, with 15 bases left between them. This CDR3 contains 15 residues. CDR3: CASTPWASGTDTQYF. For the CDR3, the DNA is TGTGCCAGCACCCCTTGGGCTAGCGGCACAGATACGCAGTATTTT.

The chain joins TRBV27 to TRBJ2-2; 9 bases are shared with TRBD2. The CDR3 is made up of 17 amino acids. Germline CDR1 is MNHEY and CDR2 is SMNVEV (reference sequence). V trimming: 1 base; J trimming: 2 bases; junction bases outside the gene matches: 5. CDR3 sequence: CASSLLVSGSNTGELFF. For the CDR3, the DNA is TGTGCCAGCAGTTTATTAGTTAGCGGGAGCAACACCGGGGAGCTGTTTTTT.

This clonotype came up a few times. The chain links TRBV5-6 to TRBJ2-7; a possible D gene is TRBD1 (6 bases). Germline V gene lookup returns CDR1 SGHDT and CDR2 YYEEEE. CDR3 length: 15 residues. Trimming stripped 4 bases from V and 0 bases from J, with 14 bases between. This CDR3 is CASSITLTGSYEQYF. CDR3 nucleotides: TGTGCCAGCAGCATAACCCTGACAGGCTCCTACGAGCAGTACTTC.

This clonotype was seen a few times. This chain uses TRBV9 with TRBJ1-6; D unclear. The ends were cut back, 2 bases at V and 0 bases at J, with 6 bases in the middle. Germline V lookup: CDR1 SGDLS, CDR2 YYNGEE. This CDR3 has 15 residues. This chain's CDR3 is CASSVRSSYNSPLHF. CDR3 DNA: TGTGCCAGCAGCGTCAGGAGCTCCTATAATTCACCCCTCCACTTT.

The sample holds a few counts of this clonotype. This rearrangement joins TRBV30 to TRBJ1-2, with TRBD1 matching 8 bases. Germline loops: CDR1 GTSNPN, CDR2 SVGIG (reference sequence). Trimming cost V 4 bases and J 5 bases; bases outside gene matches: 9. The CDR3 covers 14 residues. DNA for the CDR3: TGTGCCTGGAAATGGACAGGGCCCAATTATGGCTACACCTTC. Protein sequence: CAWKWTGPNYGYTF.

The chain joins TRBV5-5 to TRBJ1-2; D remains ambiguous. The CDR3 loop spans 15 amino acids. Trimming took off 3 bases at V and 7 bases at J, with 19 bases between the two ends. CDR1 SGHKS and CDR2 YYEKEE come from the germline V gene (reference sequence). The CDR3 bases are TGTGCCAGCAGCTCTGGACGGGCGGATATAGGTGGCTACACCTTC. Amino acid sequence: CASSSGRADIGGYTF. Based on the CDR3 plus reference TRBV5-5 and TRBJ1-2, the full variable domain is DAGVTQSPTHLIKTRGQQVTLRCSPISGHKSVSWYQQVLGQGPQFIFQYYEKEERGRGNFPDRFSARQFPNYSSELNVNALLLGDSALYLCASSSGRADIGGYTFGSGTRLTVV.

The rearrangement links TRBV18 to TRBJ2-5; the D gene could be TRBD1 or TRBD2 (6 bases each). The J call is in doubt because the DNA end fits TRBJ2-7 better. Germline assignment: CDR1 KGHSH and CDR2 LQKENI. The CDR3 spans 15 residues. CDR3: CASSPPEGGSYEQYF. CDR3 DNA: TGTGCCAGCTCACCACCGGAGGGGGGCTCCTACGAGCAGTACTTC.

The chain employs TRBV6-1 and TRBJ2-7, with 9 bases that match TRBD1. The CDR3 runs 15 residues. Looked up from germline, CDR1 is MNHNS and CDR2 is SASEGT. V dropped 6 bases and J dropped 0; count of bases not matched to a gene: 6. Here the CDR3 DNA reads TGTGCCAGCAGCAAAGAGGACAGGGGCTCCTACGAGCAGTACTTC. Its translation is CASSKEDRGSYEQYF.

The V gene is TRBV2, the J gene TRBJ1-2, with D perhaps matching TRBD1 (6 bases). Germline V gives CDR1 SNHLY, CDR2 FYNNEI. The CDR3 contains 13 residues. V lost 6 bases and J 2 bases, leaving 10 bases between the germline ends. The CDR3 DNA sequence: TGTGCCAGCAGGAGGGGGATGAACTATGGCTACACCTTC. Its translation: CASRRGMNYGYTF.

The table lists this clonotype with a few counts. This chain joins TRBV4-1 and TRBJ2-5; 8 bases match TRBD2. The better agreement between TRBJ2-7 and the DNA end casts doubt on the J call. In germline, CDR1 is MGHRA, CDR2 YSYEKL. The CDR3 contains 15 residues. The CDR3 sequence: CASSLGRGTDYEQYF. The CDR3 DNA is TGCGCCAGCAGCCTCGGGAGGGGGACCGACTACGAGCAGTACTTC.

The J gene is TRBJ2-7, the V gene TRBV12-3 or TRBV12-4, with D uncertain. The closer fit of TRBJ2-5 to the DNA end suggests the J call may be wrong. The CDR3 is 15 residues long. The CDR3 nucleotides read TGTGCCAGCAGAGAGCACAAAACCAACCGGGAGACCCAGTACTTC. It codes for CASREHKTNRETQYF.

The chain has TRBV28 and TRBJ2-5; D not resolved. The J call may be faulty, since TRBJ2-7 better matches the DNA end. Germline V gene lookup returns CDR1 MDHEN and CDR2 SYDVKM. This CDR3 comprises 15 residues. DNA for the CDR3: TGTGCCAGCGGGATACCTGACTCGACTTCCTACGAGCAGTACTTC. As protein: CASGIPDSTSYEQYF.